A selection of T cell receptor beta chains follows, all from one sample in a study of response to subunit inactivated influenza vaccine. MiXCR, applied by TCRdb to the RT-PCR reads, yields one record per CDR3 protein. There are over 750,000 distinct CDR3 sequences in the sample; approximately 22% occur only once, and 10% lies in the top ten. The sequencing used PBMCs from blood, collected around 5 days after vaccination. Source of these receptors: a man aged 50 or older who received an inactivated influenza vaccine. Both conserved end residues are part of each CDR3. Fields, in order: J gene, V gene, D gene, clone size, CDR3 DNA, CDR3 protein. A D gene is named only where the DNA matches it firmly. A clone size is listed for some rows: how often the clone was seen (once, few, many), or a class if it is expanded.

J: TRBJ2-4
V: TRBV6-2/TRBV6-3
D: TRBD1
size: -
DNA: TGTGCCAGCAGCTACATCCTCGGACAGGTCAAAAACATTCAGTACTTC
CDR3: CASSYILGQVKNIQYF

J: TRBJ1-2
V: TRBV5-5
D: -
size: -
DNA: TGTGCCAGCAACCCCCTAGGCAACTATGGCTACACCTTC
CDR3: CASNPLGNYGYTF

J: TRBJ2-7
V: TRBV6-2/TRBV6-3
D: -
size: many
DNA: TGTGCCAGCAGTTACTCAGTTTTACTGATGACCTACGAGCAGTACTTC
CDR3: CASSYSVLLMTYEQYF

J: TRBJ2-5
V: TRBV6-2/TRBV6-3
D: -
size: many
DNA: TGTGCCAGCAGTTACTCGACTGGGCCACCCCAATATTCAAGAGAGACCCAGTACTTC
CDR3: CASSYSTGPPQYSRETQYF

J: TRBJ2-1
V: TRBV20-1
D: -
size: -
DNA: TGCAGTGGCCCTTGGGGAGGGGGCGGAAGCTACAATGAGCAGTTCTTC
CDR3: CSGPWGGGGSYNEQFF

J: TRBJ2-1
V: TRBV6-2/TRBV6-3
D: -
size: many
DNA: TGTGCCAGCAGTTACTCGGCGGTAGAATACAATGAGCAGTTCTTC
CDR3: CASSYSAVEYNEQFF

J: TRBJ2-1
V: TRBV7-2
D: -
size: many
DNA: TGCGCCAGCAGCCTACCGGGAGAGCAGTTCTTC
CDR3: CASSLPGEQFF

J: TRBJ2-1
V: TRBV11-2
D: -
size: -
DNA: TGTGCCAGCAGCTTAGAGGCAGTTAGCGAGCAGTTCTTC
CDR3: CASSLEAVSEQFF

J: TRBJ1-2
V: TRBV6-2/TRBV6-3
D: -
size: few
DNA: TGTGCCAGCAGCCACCCACAGAATAACTATGGCTACACCTTC
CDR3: CASSHPQNNYGYTF

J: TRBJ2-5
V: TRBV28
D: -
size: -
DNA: TGTGCCAGCAGTCCCGCCAGGGGGAGGGAGACCCAGTACTTC
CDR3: CASSPARGRETQYF

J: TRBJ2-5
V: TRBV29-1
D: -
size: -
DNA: TGCAGCGTTGACCTTTGGGGGGCTGGAGAGACCCAGTACTTC
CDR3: CSVDLWGAGETQYF

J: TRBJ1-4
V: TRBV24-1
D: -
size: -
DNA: TGTGCCACCAGTGATTCGAGGAAGACCCAATGGAGGTTT
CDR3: CATSDSRKTQWRF

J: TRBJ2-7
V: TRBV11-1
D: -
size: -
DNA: TGTGCCAGCAGCCCAACTTGGGGGGAACTAGCCTACGAGCAGTACTTC
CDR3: CASSPTWGELAYEQYF

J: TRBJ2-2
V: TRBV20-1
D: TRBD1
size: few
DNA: TGCAGTGCTAGAGAAGGGACAGGGGGTACCGGGGAGCTGTTTTTT
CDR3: CSAREGTGGTGELFF

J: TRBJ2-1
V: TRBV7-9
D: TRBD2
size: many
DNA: TGTGCCAGCAGCTTAGCTCTGACTAGCGGGAGAGATGAGCAGTTCTTC
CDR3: CASSLALTSGRDEQFF

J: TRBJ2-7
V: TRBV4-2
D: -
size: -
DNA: TGTGCCAGCAGCCGGATGGGGCAGTCCTACGAGCAGTACTTC
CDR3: CASSRMGQSYEQYF

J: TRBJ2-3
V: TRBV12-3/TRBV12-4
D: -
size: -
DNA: TGTGCCAGCGGGGGGCATACGCAGTATTTT
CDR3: CASGGHTQYF

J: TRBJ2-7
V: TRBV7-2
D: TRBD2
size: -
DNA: TGTGCCAGCCAGCGGGGGGGGTCCTACGAGCAGTACTTC
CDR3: CASQRGGSYEQYF

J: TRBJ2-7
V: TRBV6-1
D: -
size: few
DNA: TGTGCCAGCAGTGAGGGCAATTTAGTCTACGAGCAGTACTTC
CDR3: CASSEGNLVYEQYF

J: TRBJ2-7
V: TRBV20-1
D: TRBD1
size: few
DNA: TGCAGTGCTAACCCGGGACAGGTCGGGTCGAAGCAGTACTTC
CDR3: CSANPGQVGSKQYF

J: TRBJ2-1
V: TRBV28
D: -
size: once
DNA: TGTGCCAGCAGCGTCCCGCAGGCTTCCTACAATGAGCAGTTCTTC
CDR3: CASSVPQASYNEQFF

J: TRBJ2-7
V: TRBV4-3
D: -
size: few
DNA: TGCGCCAGCAGCCCTCAATTGGGGCGCTCGTACGAGCAGTACTTC
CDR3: CASSPQLGRSYEQYF

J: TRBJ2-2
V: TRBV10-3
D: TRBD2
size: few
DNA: TGTGCCATCAGTGAGTGGGGGGGAGTTAACACCGGGGAGCTGTTTTTT
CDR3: CAISEWGGVNTGELFF

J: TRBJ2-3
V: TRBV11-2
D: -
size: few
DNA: TGTGCCAGCAGCTTAGTCTCGGCGCGCACAGATACGCAGTATTTT
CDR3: CASSLVSARTDTQYF

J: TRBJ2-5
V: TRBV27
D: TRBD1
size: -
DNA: TGTGCCAGCAGTACCAGGGGGCCGGAGACCCAGTACTTC
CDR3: CASSTRGPETQYF

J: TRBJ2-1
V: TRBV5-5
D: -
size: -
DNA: TGTGCCAGCAGCCCCACTACCAGCTCCTACAATGAGCAGTTCTTC
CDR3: CASSPTTSSYNEQFF

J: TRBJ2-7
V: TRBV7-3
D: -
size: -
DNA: TGTGCCAGCAGCTTAACGGGTCCCTCGAGCGGCGAGCAGTACTTC
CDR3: CASSLTGPSSGEQYF

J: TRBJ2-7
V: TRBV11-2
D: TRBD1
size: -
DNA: TGTGCCAGCAGCCCGACCACCGGGACAGTCCCCTTCGAGCAGTACTTC
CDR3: CASSPTTGTVPFEQYF

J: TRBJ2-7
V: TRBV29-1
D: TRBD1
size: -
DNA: TGCAGCGTAGACACAGGGGCCTACGAGCAGTACTTC
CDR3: CSVDTGAYEQYF

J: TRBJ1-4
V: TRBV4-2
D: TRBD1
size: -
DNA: TGTGCCAGCAGCCAACACTCTCGGGACAGGGATGAAAAACTGTTTTTT
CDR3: CASSQHSRDRDEKLFF

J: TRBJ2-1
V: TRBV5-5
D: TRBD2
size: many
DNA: TGTGCCAGCAGCTTGGGAGCGGGATCTTACAATGAGCAGTTCTTC
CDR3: CASSLGAGSYNEQFF

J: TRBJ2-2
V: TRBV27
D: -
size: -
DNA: TGTGCCAGCAGTTTCCCAGGGGTCGGGGAGCTGTTTTTT
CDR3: CASSFPGVGELFF

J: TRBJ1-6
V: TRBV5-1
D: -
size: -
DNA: TGCGCCAGCAGCCCTACAAGGGATTCACCCCTCCACTTT
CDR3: CASSPTRDSPLHF

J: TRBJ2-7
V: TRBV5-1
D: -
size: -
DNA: TGCGCCAGCAGCGGGGAGCCCTCCTACGAGCAGTACTTC
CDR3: CASSGEPSYEQYF

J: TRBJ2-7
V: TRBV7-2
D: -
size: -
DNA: TGTGCCAGCAGCTTAAACCCCCCCTCCTACGAGCAGTACTTC
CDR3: CASSLNPPSYEQYF

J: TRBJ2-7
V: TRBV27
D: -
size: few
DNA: TGTGCCAGCAGTATGCGGGGCAGCTCCTACGAGCAGTACTTC
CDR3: CASSMRGSSYEQYF

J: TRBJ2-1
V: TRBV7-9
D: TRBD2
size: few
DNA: TGTGCCAGCAGCGTAGGGACTAGCGGGTTCTATGAGCAGTTCTTC
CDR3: CASSVGTSGFYEQFF

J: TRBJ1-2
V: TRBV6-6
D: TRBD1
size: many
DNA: TGTGCCAGCTGGACAGGGAGCGGTGGCTACACCTTC
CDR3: CASWTGSGGYTF

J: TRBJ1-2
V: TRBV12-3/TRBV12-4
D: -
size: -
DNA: TGTGCCAGCAGTTTCATCCAGGTCGATGGCTACACCTTC
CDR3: CASSFIQVDGYTF

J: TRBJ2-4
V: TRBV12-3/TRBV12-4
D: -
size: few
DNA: TGTGCCAGCAGTTTAGACAATGTAGCCAAAAACATTCAGTACTTC
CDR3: CASSLDNVAKNIQYF

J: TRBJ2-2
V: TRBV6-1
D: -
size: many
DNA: TGTGCCAGCAGTGCACAGAACACCGGGGAGCTGTTTTTT
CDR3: CASSAQNTGELFF

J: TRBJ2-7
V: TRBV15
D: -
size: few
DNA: TGTGCCACCAGCAGAGGGACGGTTACTGACTACGAGCAGTACTTC
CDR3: CATSRGTVTDYEQYF

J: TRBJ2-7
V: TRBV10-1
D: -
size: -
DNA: TGCGCCAGCAGTAAGGGACTCGAGGGCTACCACGAGCAGTACTTC
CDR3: CASSKGLEGYHEQYF

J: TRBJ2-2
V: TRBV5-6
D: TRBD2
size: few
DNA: TGTGCCAGCAGCCGGGGCGCTAGCGGGACCGGGGAGCTGTTTTTT
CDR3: CASSRGASGTGELFF

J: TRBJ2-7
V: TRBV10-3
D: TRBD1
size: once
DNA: TGTGCCATCAGCAAAGGACAGGGACCACTCCGTTTGGACTACGAGCAGTACTTC
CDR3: CAISKGQGPLRLDYEQYF

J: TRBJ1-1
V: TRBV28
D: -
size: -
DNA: TGTGCCAGCACGAAGGTCCCTAGAGACACTGAAGCTTTCTTT
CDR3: CASTKVPRDTEAFF

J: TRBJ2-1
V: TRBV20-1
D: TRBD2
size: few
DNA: TGCAGTGCTCCGAGACTAGCCGCAAATGAGCAGTTCTTC
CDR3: CSAPRLAANEQFF

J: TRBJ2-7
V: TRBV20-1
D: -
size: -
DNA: TGCAGTGCTAGGGGACTGGTTTCCTACGAGCAGTACTTC
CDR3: CSARGLVSYEQYF

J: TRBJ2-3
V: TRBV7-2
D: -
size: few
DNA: TGTGCCAGCAGCTTCACCCCAGGGGCAGATACGCAGTATTTT
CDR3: CASSFTPGADTQYF

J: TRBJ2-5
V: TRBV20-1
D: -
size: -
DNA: TGCAGTGCTAGAAGGATTAGCGGAAACCAAGAGACCCAGTACTTC
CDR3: CSARRISGNQETQYF

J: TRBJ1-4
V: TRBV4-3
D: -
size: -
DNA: TGCGCCAGCAGCCAAGATACTAACGAACTGTTTTTT
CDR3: CASSQDTNELFF

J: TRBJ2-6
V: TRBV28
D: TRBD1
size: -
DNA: TGTGCCACCTCGGGACAGGGGGTCTCTGGGGCCAACGTCCTGACTTTC
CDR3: CATSGQGVSGANVLTF